The source of this T cell receptor beta chain is a study of blood T cells in healthy people across ages (dated by TCRdb to the mid-2010s). About the investigation overall: In model experiments, roughly one uniquely barcoded TCR beta cDNA molecule per two T cells was captured by template switching. Age-related changes in TCR beta repertoire diversity were measured in the study by deep sequencing normalized with unique cDNA molecular identifiers. The donors were divided into four age groups: young (average around 17 years), middle-aged (approximately 39), aged (62) and long-lived (approximately 74). To avoid experimental bias, donors of different ages were spread randomly across the sequencing lanes. For two donors (one aged 18 to 30 and one aged 80 or older), the study analyzed two additional independent replicas of 1 million unique cDNA reads from the same blood draw.

The roughly 42 donors, aged about 6 to 95 years, were systemically healthy Caucasian individuals from Russia. Roughly 10 milliliters of peripheral blood were drawn from each donor into EDTA-treated Vacutainer tubes. Ficoll-Paque density-gradient centrifugation was used to isolate PBMCs, with at least 6 million obtained per sample. Trizol reagent was used to extract total RNA from the PBMCs, yielding at least 5.5 micrograms per sample. For every donor, an aliquot of PBMCs went through flow cytometry to measure the percentages of naive CD45RAhigh/CD27high T cells. With regard to this clonotype: It lacks a known antigen. Qualities for individual bases were not recorded, and no much larger clone is one base off.

Broad study findings and their caveats: Observed TCR beta diversity correlated strongly with the percentage of naive T cells measured by flow cytometry. Because donor CMV infection status was unknown, age-related changes in expanded clonotypes were potentially confounded. Observed TCR beta diversity per million T cells fell roughly linearly with age, and a significant reduction was already apparent by age around 44. Estimates of total diversity based on one million sequenced T cells were regarded as lower bounds and as underestimates. Conclusive comparison of naive and antigen-experienced compartments was prevented by the profiling of bulk unsorted PBMCs. The long-lived group showed more naive CD4+ T cells, fewer expanded clones and increased TCR diversity than the aged group, suggesting age selection.

Libraries came from 5' RACE. Sequencing took place on an Illumina HiSeq 2500. The second PCR ran for about 6 to 12 cycles and used a J-beta primer mix along with a sample-barcoded 5' primer. Each TCR beta cDNA molecule received a unique molecular identifier from a template-switch 5' adaptor carrying 12 random nucleotides. Each sample yielded at least 3 million CDR3-containing paired-end reads. The Mint cDNA synthesis kit, primed by a TRBC-specific oligonucleotide, was used to synthesize first-strand cDNA from all RNA. Following uracil-DNA glycosylase treatment, a first 18-cycle PCR with universal primers M1SS and BC2_uni_R was performed on all cDNA. Concerning the study's data processing: Normalization of each sample was performed by random selection of 1 million high-quality reads, each carrying a distinct molecular identifier. Reads with shared molecular identifiers were discarded instead of being binned into consensus sequences. CDR3 identification, clonotype clustering and error correction used MiTCR with a Q25 quality threshold and the strictest error-elimination algorithm. A nonparametric unseen species model with Euler transformation was used to estimate a lower bound on total TCR beta diversity. TCRdb applied fastp at Q25 and MiXCR to the public reads, then kept only in-frame beta chains. CDR3 protein sequences are deduplicated, and each keeps its most common genes and DNA. The V and J calls and clone size are TCRdb's, not the authors'. The sample table lists some 1 million distinct CDR3 sequences, around 43% of them with a count of one. The top ten clonotypes cover approximately 17% of the sample.

For CDR1 and CDR2, the germline V gene (reference sequence) lists DFQATT and SNEGSKA. The CDR3 covers 13 residues, taking in both the cysteine and the phenylalanine. The DNA shown is the 39-base CDR3, in frame from base 1. The V and J ends are trimmed by 6 bases and 9 bases, leaving 18 bases between them. The sequence was collected from a woman aged 55-75 years in good health. The chain uses TRBV20-1 and TRBJ2-1; a tentative D call is TRBD2 (5 bases match). Sequenced: blood. The DNA reads TGCAGTGCAAAGATCCTAGTCGAGGGTGAGCAGTTCTTC. It codes for CSAKILVEGEQFF.